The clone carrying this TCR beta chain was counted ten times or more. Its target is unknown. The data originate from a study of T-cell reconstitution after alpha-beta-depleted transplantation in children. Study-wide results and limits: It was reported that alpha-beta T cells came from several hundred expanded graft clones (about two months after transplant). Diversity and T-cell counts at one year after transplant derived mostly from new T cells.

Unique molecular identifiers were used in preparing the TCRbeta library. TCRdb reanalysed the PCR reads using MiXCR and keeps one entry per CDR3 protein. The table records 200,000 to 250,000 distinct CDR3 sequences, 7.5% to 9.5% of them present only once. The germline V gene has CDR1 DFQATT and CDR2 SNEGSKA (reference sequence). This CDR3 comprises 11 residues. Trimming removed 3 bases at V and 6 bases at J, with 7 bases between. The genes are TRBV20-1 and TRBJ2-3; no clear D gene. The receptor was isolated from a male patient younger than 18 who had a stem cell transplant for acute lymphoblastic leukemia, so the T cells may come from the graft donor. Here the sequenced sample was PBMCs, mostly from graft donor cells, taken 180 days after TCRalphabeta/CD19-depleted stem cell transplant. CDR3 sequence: CSARTRDTQYF. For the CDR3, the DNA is TGCAGTGCTAGGACCCGCGATACGCAGTATTTT.